This T cell receptor (beta chain) was sequenced during a study of beta chain features in type 1 diabetes. Study observations and caveats: TCRB CDR3s were moderately but significantly shorter in Type 1 diabetes patients in all four CD4+ subsets.

The CDR3 has 17 amino acids. After removal of 11 bases from V and 0 bases from J, the junction contained 14 bases not matched to a gene. CDR1 and CDR2 (germline): SNHLY, FYNNEI. Expressed TCRB transcripts were sequenced because the entire RNA isolate underwent reverse transcription. Average reads for naive, central memory and regulatory T cell samples were about 3.57 million. Profiled with immunoSEQ multiplex PCR; TCRdb holds only in-frame clones, not every one. The sample lists approximately 260,000 clones, less than 30% seen once, with around 0.012% in the top ten. A note on this clone: The antigen is not known.

This sequence originates from a woman aged 25 to 39 with type 1 diabetes. Sequenced material: naive CD4+ T cells from blood. The V call is TRBV2, the J call TRBJ2-1, with TRBD2 matching over 9 bases. CDR3 nucleotides: TGTGCCTGGAGAGGGCTAGCGGGACTAAGCTCCTACAATGAGCAGTTCTTC. Protein product: CAWRGLAGLSSYNEQFF.